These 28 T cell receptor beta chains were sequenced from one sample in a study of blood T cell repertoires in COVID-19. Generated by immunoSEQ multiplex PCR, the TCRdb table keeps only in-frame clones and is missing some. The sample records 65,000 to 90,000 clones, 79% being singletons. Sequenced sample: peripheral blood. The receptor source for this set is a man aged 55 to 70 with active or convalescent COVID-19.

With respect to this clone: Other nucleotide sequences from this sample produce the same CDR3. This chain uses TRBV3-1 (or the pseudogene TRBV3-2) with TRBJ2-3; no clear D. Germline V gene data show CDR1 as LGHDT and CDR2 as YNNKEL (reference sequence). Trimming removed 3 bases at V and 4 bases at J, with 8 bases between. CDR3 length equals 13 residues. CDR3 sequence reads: CASSQGGPDTQYF. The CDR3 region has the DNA TGTGCCAGCAGCCAGGGTGGGCCAGATACGCAGTATTTT.

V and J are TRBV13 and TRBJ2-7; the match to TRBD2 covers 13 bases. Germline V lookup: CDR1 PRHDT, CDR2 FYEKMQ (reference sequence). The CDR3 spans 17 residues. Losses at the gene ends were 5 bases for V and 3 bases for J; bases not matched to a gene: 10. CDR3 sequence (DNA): TGTGCCAGCAGCCAATATTACGGGACTAGCGGGGACTACGAGCAGTACTTC. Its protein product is CASSQYYGTSGDYEQYF.

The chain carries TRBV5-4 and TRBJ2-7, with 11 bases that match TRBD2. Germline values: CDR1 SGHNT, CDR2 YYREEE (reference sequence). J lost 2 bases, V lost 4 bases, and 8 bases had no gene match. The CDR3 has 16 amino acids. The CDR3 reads CASSLRTSGSAYEQYF. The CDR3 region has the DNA TGTGCCAGCAGCCTGAGGACTAGCGGGTCCGCCTACGAGCAGTACTTC.

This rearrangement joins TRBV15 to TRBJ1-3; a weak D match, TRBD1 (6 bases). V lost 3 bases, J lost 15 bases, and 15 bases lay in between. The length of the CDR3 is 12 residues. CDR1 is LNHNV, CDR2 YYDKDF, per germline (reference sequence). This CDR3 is CATSSQDSGKYF. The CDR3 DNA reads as TGTGCCACCAGCAGCCAGGACAGCGGTAAATATTTT.

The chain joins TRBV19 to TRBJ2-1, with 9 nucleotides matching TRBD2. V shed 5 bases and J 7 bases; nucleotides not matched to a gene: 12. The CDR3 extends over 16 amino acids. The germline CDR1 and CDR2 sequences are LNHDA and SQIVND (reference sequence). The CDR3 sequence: CASSPTTSGFWNEQFF. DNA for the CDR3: TGTGCCAGTAGTCCCACTACTAGCGGGTTTTGGAATGAGCAGTTCTTC.

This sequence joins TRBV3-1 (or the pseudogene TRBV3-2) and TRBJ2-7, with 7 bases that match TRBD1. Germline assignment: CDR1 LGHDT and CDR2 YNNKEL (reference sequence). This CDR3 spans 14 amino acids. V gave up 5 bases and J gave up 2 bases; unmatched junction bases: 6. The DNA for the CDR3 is TGTGCCAGCAGCACCCGACAGGGAACCTACGAGCAGTACTTC. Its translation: CASSTRQGTYEQYF.

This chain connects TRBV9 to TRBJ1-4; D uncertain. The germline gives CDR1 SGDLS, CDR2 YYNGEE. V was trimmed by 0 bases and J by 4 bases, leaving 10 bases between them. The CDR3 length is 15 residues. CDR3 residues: CASSVGVRDNEKLFF. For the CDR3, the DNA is TGTGCCAGCAGCGTAGGTGTCCGGGATAATGAAAAACTGTTTTTT.

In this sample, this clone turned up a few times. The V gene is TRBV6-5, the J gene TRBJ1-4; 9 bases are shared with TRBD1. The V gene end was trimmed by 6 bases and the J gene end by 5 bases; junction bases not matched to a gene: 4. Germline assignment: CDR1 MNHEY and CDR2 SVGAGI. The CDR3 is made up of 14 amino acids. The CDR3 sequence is CASRDRGSNEKLFF. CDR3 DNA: TGTGCCAGCAGGGACAGGGGCTCCAATGAAAAACTGTTTTTT.

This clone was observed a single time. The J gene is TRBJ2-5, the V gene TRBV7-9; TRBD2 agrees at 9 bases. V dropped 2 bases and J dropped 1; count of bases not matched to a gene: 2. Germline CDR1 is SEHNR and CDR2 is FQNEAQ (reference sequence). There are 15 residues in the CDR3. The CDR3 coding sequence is TGTGCCAGCAGCTTACGCGGGGGGGCCCAAGAGACCCAGTACTTC. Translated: CASSLRGGAQETQYF.

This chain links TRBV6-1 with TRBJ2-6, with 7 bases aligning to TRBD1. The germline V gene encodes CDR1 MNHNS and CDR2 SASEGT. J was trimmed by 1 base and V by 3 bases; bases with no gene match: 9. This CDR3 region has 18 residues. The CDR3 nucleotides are TGTGCCAGCAGTGAGGATTACAGGGGCTGGTCTGGGGCCAACGTCCTGACTTTC. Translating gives CASSEDYRGWSGANVLTF.

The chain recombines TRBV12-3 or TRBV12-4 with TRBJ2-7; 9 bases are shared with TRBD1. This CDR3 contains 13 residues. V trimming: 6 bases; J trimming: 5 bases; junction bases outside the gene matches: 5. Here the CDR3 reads CASRGTGTHEQYF. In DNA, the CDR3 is TGTGCCAGCAGGGGGACAGGGACCCACGAGCAGTACTTC.

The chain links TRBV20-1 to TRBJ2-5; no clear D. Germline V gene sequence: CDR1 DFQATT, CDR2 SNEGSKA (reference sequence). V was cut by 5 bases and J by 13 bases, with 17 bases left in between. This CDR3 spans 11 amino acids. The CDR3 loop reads CSAPTSDSPYF. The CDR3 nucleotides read TGCAGTGCTCCCACGAGCGACTCACCGTACTTC.

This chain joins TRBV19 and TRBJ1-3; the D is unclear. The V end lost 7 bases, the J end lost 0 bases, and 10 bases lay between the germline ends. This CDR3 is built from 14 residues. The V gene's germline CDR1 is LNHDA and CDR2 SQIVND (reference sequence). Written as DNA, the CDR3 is TGTGCCAGTACTTCGCAGGCCTCTGGAAACACCATATATTTT. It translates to CASTSQASGNTIYF.

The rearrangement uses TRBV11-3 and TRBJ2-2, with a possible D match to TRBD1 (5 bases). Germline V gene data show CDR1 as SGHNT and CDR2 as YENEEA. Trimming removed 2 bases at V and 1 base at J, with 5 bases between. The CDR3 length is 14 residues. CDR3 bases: TGTGCCAGCAGCTTAAGGGGGAACACCGGGGAGCTGTTTTTT. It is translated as CASSLRGNTGELFF.

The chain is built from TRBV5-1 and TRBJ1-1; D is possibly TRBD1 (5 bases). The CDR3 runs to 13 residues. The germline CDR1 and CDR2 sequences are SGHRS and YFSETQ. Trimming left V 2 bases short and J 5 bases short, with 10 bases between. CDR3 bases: TGCGCCAGCAGCTTCGGGGGGGAGACTGAAGCTTTCTTT. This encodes CASSFGGETEAFF.

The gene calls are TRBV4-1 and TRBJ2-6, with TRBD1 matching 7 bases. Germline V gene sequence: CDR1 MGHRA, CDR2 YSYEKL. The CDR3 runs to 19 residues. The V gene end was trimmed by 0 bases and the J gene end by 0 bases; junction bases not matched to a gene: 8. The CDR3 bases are TGCGCCAGCAGCCAAGACGGAGGACAGGCGTTCTCTGGGGCCAACGTCCTGACTTTC. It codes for CASSQDGGQAFSGANVLTF.

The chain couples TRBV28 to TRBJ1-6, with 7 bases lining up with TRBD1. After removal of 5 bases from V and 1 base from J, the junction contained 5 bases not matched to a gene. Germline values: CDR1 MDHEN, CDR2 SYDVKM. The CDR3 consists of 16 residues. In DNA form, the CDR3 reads TGTGCCAGCAGTCGGGACAGTGGGTCCTATAATTCACCCCTCCACTTT. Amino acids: CASSRDSGSYNSPLHF.

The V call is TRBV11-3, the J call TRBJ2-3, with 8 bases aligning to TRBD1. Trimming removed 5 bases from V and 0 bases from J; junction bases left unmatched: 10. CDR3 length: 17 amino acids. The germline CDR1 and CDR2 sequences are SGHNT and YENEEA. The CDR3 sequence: CASSPGTGRVSTDTQYF. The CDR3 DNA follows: TGTGCCAGCAGCCCGGGGACAGGTAGGGTGAGCACAGATACGCAGTATTTT.

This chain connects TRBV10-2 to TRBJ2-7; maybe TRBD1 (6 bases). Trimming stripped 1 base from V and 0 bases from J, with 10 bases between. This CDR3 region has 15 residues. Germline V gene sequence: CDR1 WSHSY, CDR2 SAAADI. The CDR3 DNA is TGCGCCAGCAGTGAGTTCAGGGGTAGCTCCTACGAGCAGTACTTC. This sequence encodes CASSEFRGSSYEQYF.

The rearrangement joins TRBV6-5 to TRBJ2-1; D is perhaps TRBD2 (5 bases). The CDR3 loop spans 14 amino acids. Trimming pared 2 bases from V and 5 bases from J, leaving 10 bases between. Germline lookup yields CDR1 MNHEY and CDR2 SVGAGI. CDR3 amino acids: CASSYGGLNNEQFF. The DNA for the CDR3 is TGTGCCAGCAGTTACGGCGGGCTAAACAATGAGCAGTTCTTC.

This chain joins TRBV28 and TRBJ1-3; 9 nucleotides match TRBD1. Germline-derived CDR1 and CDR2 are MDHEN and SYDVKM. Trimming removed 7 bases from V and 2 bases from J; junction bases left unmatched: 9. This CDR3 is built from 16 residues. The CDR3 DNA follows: TGTGCCAGCAAGGTGGGGGACAGGGCCCCTGGAAACACCATATATTTT. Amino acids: CASKVGDRAPGNTIYF.

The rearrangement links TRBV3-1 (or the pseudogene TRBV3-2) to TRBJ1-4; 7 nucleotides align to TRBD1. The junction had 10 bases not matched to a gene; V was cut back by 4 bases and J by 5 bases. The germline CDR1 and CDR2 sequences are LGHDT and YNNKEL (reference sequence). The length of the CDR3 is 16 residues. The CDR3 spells CASSPQPGQRNEKLFF. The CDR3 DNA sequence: TGTGCCAGCAGCCCTCAACCGGGACAGAGAAATGAAAAACTGTTTTTT.

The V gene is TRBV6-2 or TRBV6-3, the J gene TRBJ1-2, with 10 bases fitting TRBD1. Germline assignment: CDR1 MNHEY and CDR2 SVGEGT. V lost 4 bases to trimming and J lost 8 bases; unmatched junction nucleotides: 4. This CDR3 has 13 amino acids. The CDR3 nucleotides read TGTGCCAGCAGTTCCGGGACAGGGGCCGGCTACACCTTC. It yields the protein CASSSGTGAGYTF.

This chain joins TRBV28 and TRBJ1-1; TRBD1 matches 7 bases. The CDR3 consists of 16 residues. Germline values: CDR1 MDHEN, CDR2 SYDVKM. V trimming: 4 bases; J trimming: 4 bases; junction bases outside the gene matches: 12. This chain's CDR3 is CASSSFRDSSFTEAFF. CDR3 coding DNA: TGTGCCAGCAGTTCTTTCCGGGACAGCTCCTTCACTGAAGCTTTCTTT.

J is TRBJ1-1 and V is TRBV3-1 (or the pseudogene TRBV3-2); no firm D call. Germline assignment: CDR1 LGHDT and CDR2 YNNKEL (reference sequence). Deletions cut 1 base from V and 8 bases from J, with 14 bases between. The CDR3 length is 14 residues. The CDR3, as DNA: TGTGCCAGCAGCCAAGTCGCGAAAGAAGCCGAAGCTTTCTTT. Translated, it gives CASSQVAKEAEAFF.

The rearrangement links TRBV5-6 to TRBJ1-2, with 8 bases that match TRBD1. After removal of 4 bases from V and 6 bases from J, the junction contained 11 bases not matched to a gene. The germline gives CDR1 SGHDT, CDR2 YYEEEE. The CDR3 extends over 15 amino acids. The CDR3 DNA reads TGTGCCAGCAGCCCGACGACAGGGGTAGGGGATGGCTACACCTTC. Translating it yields CASSPTTGVGDGYTF. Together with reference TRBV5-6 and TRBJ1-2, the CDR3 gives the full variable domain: DAGVTQSPTHLIKTRGQQVTLRCSPKSGHDTVSWYQQALGQGPQFIFQYYEEEERQRGNFPDRFSGHQFPNYSSELNVNALLLGDSALYLCASSPTTGVGDGYTFGSGTRLTVV.

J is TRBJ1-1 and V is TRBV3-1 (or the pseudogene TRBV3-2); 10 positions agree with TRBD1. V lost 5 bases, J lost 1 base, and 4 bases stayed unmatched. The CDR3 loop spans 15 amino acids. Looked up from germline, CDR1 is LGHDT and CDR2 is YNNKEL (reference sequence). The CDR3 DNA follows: TGTGCCAGCAGCGGCCGGGACAGGGGGAACACTGAAGCTTTCTTT. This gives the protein CASSGRDRGNTEAFF.

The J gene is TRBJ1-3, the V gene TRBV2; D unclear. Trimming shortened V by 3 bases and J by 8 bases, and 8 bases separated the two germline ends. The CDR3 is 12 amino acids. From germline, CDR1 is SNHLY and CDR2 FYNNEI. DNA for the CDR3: TGTGCCAGCAGTGACCGGGGTGACACCATATATTTT. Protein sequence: CASSDRGDTIYF.